This T cell receptor beta chain was obtained from a study of CD8 T cells in ankylosing spondylitis. A single record per CDR3 protein comes from TCRdb applying MiXCR to the 5' RACE reads. Of 350,000 to 450,000 distinct CDR3 sequences listed, 25% to 30% were seen once; the top ten hold about 0.92%. On this clonotype: Its target is not known.

Study-level findings and limits: Seemingly distinctive of ankylosing spondylitis blood was a TCR beta motif formed by eight highly homologous variants. Disease-linked clones bore a CD8+ phenotype and were relatively rare in peripheral blood.

Germline CDR1 and CDR2: MNHEY and SVGEGT. This CDR3 contains 14 residues. The V and J ends lost 0 bases and 3 bases respectively, with 9 bases between them. The sequence came from a male donor with ankylosing spondylitis. The V gene is TRBV6-2 or TRBV6-3, the J gene TRBJ2-7; unclear D gene. The sample was blood, either unsorted or a sorted T cell fraction (not recorded which). CDR3 protein: CASSYSLGIYEQYV. The CDR3 DNA reads TGTGCCAGCAGTTACTCGCTAGGGATCTACGAGCAGTACGTC.